This is a list of T cell receptor beta chains from one sample in a study of blood T cell repertoires in COVID-19. Clones were sequenced by immunoSEQ multiplex PCR, and TCRdb holds only the in-frame ones, with some missing. The sample holds 200,000 to 250,000 clones, approximately 83% seen once. The sample consisted of peripheral blood. Source of these receptors: a man aged 25 to 45 who had recovered from COVID-19. Both conserved end residues are part of each CDR3. Each record gives: D gene, clone size, V gene, J gene, CDR3 length, CDR3 DNA, CDR3 protein. D genes are given only for firm matches. The size of a clone is reported for some rows only, either as once, few or many, or as a class for expanded clones.

D: TRBD2; size: -; V: TRBV12-5; J: TRBJ2-1; length: 17; DNA: TGTGCTAGTGGTTTGACGCCGGGACTAGCATCTCACAATGAGCAGTTCTTC; CDR3: CASGLTPGLASHNEQFF
D: -; size: -; V: TRBV5-1; J: TRBJ2-6; length: 14; DNA: TGCGCCAGCAGGGAGGGTTCTGGGGCCAACGTCCTGACTTTC; CDR3: CASREGSGANVLTF
D: -; size: -; V: TRBV28; J: TRBJ2-1; length: 13; DNA: TGTGCCAGCAACCAAGGAGCGTACAATGAGCAGTTCTTC; CDR3: CASNQGAYNEQFF
D: -; size: -; V: TRBV2; J: TRBJ1-6; length: 14; DNA: TGTGCCAGCCGTTCTTATGTGGAGAATTCACCCCTCCACTTT; CDR3: CASRSYVENSPLHF
D: TRBD1; size: -; V: TRBV12-3/TRBV12-4; J: TRBJ2-1; length: 13; DNA: TGTGCCAGCACCACAGGGGGCAGAGGTGAGCAGTTCTTC; CDR3: CASTTGGRGEQFF
D: -; size: once; V: TRBV7-3; J: TRBJ2-2; length: 13; DNA: TGTGCCAGCAGCCTGCAGTCAACCGGGGAGCTGTTTTTT; CDR3: CASSLQSTGELFF
D: TRBD2; size: few; V: TRBV7-2; J: TRBJ2-3; length: 16; DNA: TGTGCCAGCAGCAGACTAGCGGGGGGCGCCACAGATACGCAGTATTTT; CDR3: CASSRLAGGATDTQYF
D: -; size: many; V: TRBV9; J: TRBJ2-2; length: 13; DNA: TGTGCCAGCAGTCCCAGGGTCGACGGGGAGCTGTTTTTT; CDR3: CASSPRVDGELFF
D: TRBD1; size: many; V: TRBV7-3; J: TRBJ2-2; length: 17; DNA: TGTGCCAGCAGCCCCCGGGTTGGACAGGTGAACACCGGGGAGCTGTTTTTT; CDR3: CASSPRVGQVNTGELFF
D: TRBD1; size: -; V: TRBV5-8; J: TRBJ2-2; length: 18; DNA: TGTGCCAGCAGCTTGATCCTTGGACAGGGGATTGGGGCCGGGGAGCTGTTTTTT; CDR3: CASSLILGQGIGAGELFF
D: TRBD1; size: medium-sized; V: TRBV19; J: TRBJ2-5; length: 15; DNA: TGTGCCAGTAGTATCCCGGGACAGGGCTGGGAGACCCAGTACTTC; CDR3: CASSIPGQGWETQYF
D: -; size: once; V: TRBV7-3; J: TRBJ2-5; length: 13; DNA: TGTGCCAGCAGCTTAACAGGGGGAGAGACCCAGTACTTC; CDR3: CASSLTGGETQYF
D: -; size: -; V: TRBV7-5; J: TRBJ2-7; length: 21; DNA: TGTGTCAGAAGCCGAGCTCTATTGGGTACCCCGTTTCCGGGACAGCCTTACGAGCAGTACTTC; CDR3: CVRSRALLGTPFPGQPYEQYF
D: TRBD1; size: once; V: TRBV7-9; J: TRBJ2-2; length: 15; DNA: TGTGCCAGCAGCTTATTGGACAGGGGTACCGGGGAGCTGTTTTTT; CDR3: CASSLLDRGTGELFF
D: -; size: once; V: TRBV4-1; J: TRBJ1-1; length: 15; DNA: TGCGCCAGCAGCCAAGACAGGGAGGGGAACACTGAAGCTTTCTTT; CDR3: CASSQDREGNTEAFF
D: -; size: -; V: TRBV27; J: TRBJ1-6; length: 16; DNA: TGTGCCAGCAGTTCTCTCCCGGGATCGGGGGATACACCCCTCCACTTT; CDR3: CASSSLPGSGDTPLHF
D: TRBD1; size: once; V: TRBV7-6; J: TRBJ2-5; length: 19; DNA: TGTGCCAGCAGCTTACTTTCCGGATGGGGGGACAGGGTGCAAGAGACCCAGTACTTC; CDR3: CASSLLSGWGDRVQETQYF
D: -; size: -; V: TRBV12-1; J: TRBJ2-2; length: 17; DNA: TGTGCCAGCAGCTTTGCGCTTACAGCTATTAACACCGGGGAGCTGTTTTTT; CDR3: CASSFALTAINTGELFF
D: TRBD2; size: -; V: TRBV18; J: TRBJ2-3; length: 16; DNA: TGTGCCAGCTCACCCGTAAGCGGGAACCGAGGGGATACGCAGTATTTT; CDR3: CASSPVSGNRGDTQYF
D: -; size: -; V: TRBV6-5; J: TRBJ1-5; length: 15; DNA: TGTGCCAGCAGTTACTCAGGAGGGATCGGGCAGCCCCAGCATTTT; CDR3: CASSYSGGIGQPQHF
D: TRBD1; size: -; V: TRBV9; J: TRBJ2-1; length: 15; DNA: TGTGCCAGCAATAAAAGGGGGACAGGCGGCAATGAGCAGTTCTTC; CDR3: CASNKRGTGGNEQFF
D: TRBD1; size: -; V: TRBV6-5; J: TRBJ1-6; length: 13; DNA: TGTGCCAGCAGGGACAGGGGCGATTCACCCCTCCACTTT; CDR3: CASRDRGDSPLHF
D: -; size: -; V: TRBV5-1; J: TRBJ1-3; length: 15; DNA: TGCGCCAGCAGCCTCGACAGGTTCTCTGGAAACACCATATATTTT; CDR3: CASSLDRFSGNTIYF
D: -; size: -; V: TRBV12-3/TRBV12-4; J: TRBJ2-1; length: 10; DNA: TGTGCCTCAGGGTACAATGAGCAGTTCTTC; CDR3: CASGYNEQFF
D: -; size: -; V: TRBV9; J: TRBJ1-6; length: 14; DNA: TGTGCCAGCAGCGCGACAGGCTATAATTCACCCCTCCACTTT; CDR3: CASSATGYNSPLHF
D: TRBD1; size: -; V: TRBV7-9; J: TRBJ1-1; length: 19; DNA: TGTGCCAGCAGCTTAGTTCCCGGGACAGGGTTTTTGACGGGCACTGAAGCTTTCTTT; CDR3: CASSLVPGTGFLTGTEAFF
D: TRBD2; size: -; V: TRBV10-2; J: TRBJ2-3; length: 14; DNA: TGCGCCAGCAGCCCGGGGGGGCCGGGGGATACGCAGTATTTT; CDR3: CASSPGGPGDTQYF
D: -; size: -; V: TRBV29-1; J: TRBJ1-1; length: 13; DNA: TGCAGCGTTGATGAGCACCTGAACACTGAAGCTTTCTTT; CDR3: CSVDEHLNTEAFF
D: TRBD1; size: -; V: TRBV6-6; J: TRBJ1-2; length: 14; DNA: TGTGCCAGCAGCTGGACAGGGGCTTATGATGGCTACACCTTC; CDR3: CASSWTGAYDGYTF
D: TRBD1; size: -; V: TRBV12-5; J: TRBJ1-5; length: 15; DNA: TGTGCTAGTGGTTTGGACAGGGGGAGAAATCAGCCCCAGCATTTT; CDR3: CASGLDRGRNQPQHF
D: TRBD1; size: -; V: TRBV4-1; J: TRBJ1-2; length: 13; DNA: TGCGCCAGCAGCCCGACAGGGTATCGCGGCTACACCTTC; CDR3: CASSPTGYRGYTF
D: -; size: once; V: TRBV7-2; J: TRBJ1-5; length: 13; DNA: TGTGCCAGCAGCACAATGGGGGGGCAGCCCCAGCATTTT; CDR3: CASSTMGGQPQHF
D: TRBD1; size: -; V: TRBV28; J: TRBJ2-1; length: 15; DNA: TGTGCCAGCAGGGACCCGGGACAGGGGATCAATGAGCAGTTCTTC; CDR3: CASRDPGQGINEQFF
D: -; size: once; V: TRBV4-1; J: TRBJ1-4; length: 16; DNA: TGCGCCAGCAGCCAAGGGGAGGGGGACTTGGGGGAAAAACTGTTTTTT; CDR3: CASSQGEGDLGEKLFF
D: -; size: -; V: TRBV2; J: TRBJ2-2; length: 14; DNA: TGTGCCAGCAGAGGTCACTACGTCCCCGGGGAGCTGTTTTTT; CDR3: CASRGHYVPGELFF
D: -; size: -; V: TRBV5-4; J: TRBJ1-5; length: 15; DNA: TGTGCCAGCAGCTTGGGACAAGGCAACAATCAGCCCCAGCATTTT; CDR3: CASSLGQGNNQPQHF
D: TRBD2; size: -; V: TRBV11-3; J: TRBJ2-3; length: 16; DNA: TGTGCCAGCAGCTTAGGGACTAGCGTGGGCACAGATACGCAGTATTTT; CDR3: CASSLGTSVGTDTQYF
D: -; size: -; V: TRBV15; J: TRBJ1-1; length: 12; DNA: TGTGCCACCAGCAGAGATCAGACTGAAGCTTTCTTT; CDR3: CATSRDQTEAFF
D: -; size: -; V: TRBV18; J: TRBJ2-4; length: 12; DNA: TGTGCCAGCTCGTCAGGCCAAAACATTCAGTACTTC; CDR3: CASSSGQNIQYF
D: -; size: -; V: TRBV9; J: TRBJ2-3; length: 12; DNA: TGTGCCAGCAGTTATCGTGCAGATACGCAGTATTTT; CDR3: CASSYRADTQYF
D: -; size: once; V: TRBV5-6; J: TRBJ1-2; length: 13; DNA: TGTGCCAGCAGCTTGGTCGGGGGATATGGCTACACCTTC; CDR3: CASSLVGGYGYTF
D: -; size: -; V: TRBV25-1; J: TRBJ1-4; length: 15; DNA: TGTGCCAGCAGTGATACCGGCAGGGTCGGCGAAAAACTGTTTTTT; CDR3: CASSDTGRVGEKLFF
D: -; size: -; V: TRBV6-1; J: TRBJ1-2; length: 14; DNA: TGTGCCAGCAGTGAAGACCGGAGGGGACTTGGCTACACCTTC; CDR3: CASSEDRRGLGYTF
D: -; size: -; V: TRBV11-2; J: TRBJ2-2; length: 17; DNA: TGTGCCAGCAGCTTAGATCGAATAGAGTTGAACACCGGGGAGCTGTTTTTT; CDR3: CASSLDRIELNTGELFF
D: TRBD2; size: -; V: TRBV11-2; J: TRBJ2-3; length: 15; DNA: TGTGCCAGCAGCGGGTCTAGCGGGGGGGCCGATACGCAGTATTTT; CDR3: CASSGSSGGADTQYF
D: -; size: once; V: TRBV2; J: TRBJ1-6; length: 15; DNA: TGTGCCAGCAGTGACAGGGGAATTAAAAATTCACCCCTCCACTTT; CDR3: CASSDRGIKNSPLHF
D: -; size: -; V: TRBV28; J: TRBJ2-5; length: 16; DNA: TGTGCCAGCAGTTTAGGGGGGGGGCTACACCAAGAGACCCAGTACTTC; CDR3: CASSLGGGLHQETQYF
D: TRBD1; size: -; V: TRBV15; J: TRBJ1-1; length: 14; DNA: TGTGCCACCAGCAGAGTAGGACAGGACCATGGCGCTTTCTTT; CDR3: CATSRVGQDHGAFF
D: TRBD1; size: -; V: TRBV9; J: TRBJ1-3; length: 17; DNA: TGTGCCAGCAGCGCATTACAGGGGGGCAGCTCTGGAAACACCATATATTTT; CDR3: CASSALQGGSSGNTIYF
D: TRBD1; size: -; V: TRBV6-5; J: TRBJ2-2; length: 14; DNA: TGTGCCAGCAGTATACAGGGGCCGGGCGGGGAGCTGTTTTTT; CDR3: CASSIQGPGGELFF
D: -; size: -; V: TRBV11-2; J: TRBJ2-3; length: 16; DNA: TGTGCCAGCAGCCCGTGGGGGCGGACGGGGACAGATACGCAGTATTTT; CDR3: CASSPWGRTGTDTQYF
D: -; size: -; V: TRBV18; J: TRBJ2-1; length: 13; DNA: TGTGCCAGCTCGGGGGGCTCCTACAATGAGCAGTTCTTC; CDR3: CASSGGSYNEQFF
D: TRBD2; size: -; V: TRBV12-3/TRBV12-4; J: TRBJ2-7; length: 13; DNA: TGTGCCAGCAGAGCGGGGGCGCGGTACGAGCAGTACTTC; CDR3: CASRAGARYEQYF
D: TRBD1; size: -; V: TRBV3-1/TRBV3-2; J: TRBJ2-7; length: 14; DNA: TGTGCCAGCAGCCAAGAAGGCACAGGGGCCGAGCAGTACTTC; CDR3: CASSQEGTGAEQYF
D: -; size: -; V: TRBV5-4; J: TRBJ1-2; length: 12; DNA: TGTGCCAGCAGCTTGCTCAGGAATGGCTACACCTTC; CDR3: CASSLLRNGYTF
D: -; size: -; V: TRBV6-5; J: TRBJ1-2; length: 15; DNA: TGTGCCAGCAGTTCCCCGCTCAAGGCAGGCTTTGGCTACACCTTC; CDR3: CASSSPLKAGFGYTF
D: -; size: once; V: TRBV12-3/TRBV12-4; J: TRBJ1-1; length: 13; DNA: TGTGCCAGCAGCCTCCGCAGGGTCACTGAAGCTTTCTTT; CDR3: CASSLRRVTEAFF
D: TRBD1; size: -; V: TRBV9; J: TRBJ2-3; length: 12; DNA: TGTGCCAGCGCCCCCGGTGACAGGGTATCCCATTTT; CDR3: CASAPGDRVSHF
D: -; size: -; V: TRBV4-1; J: TRBJ2-3; length: 18; DNA: TGCGCCAGCAGCCACCGAGCCGCAGGGTTCGCGGGCACAGATACGCAGTATTTT; CDR3: CASSHRAAGFAGTDTQYF
D: TRBD1; size: -; V: TRBV11-1; J: TRBJ2-2; length: 13; DNA: TGTGCCGCCGACTCCAGGGGGACCGGGGAGCTGTTTTTT; CDR3: CAADSRGTGELFF